This paragraph reports one TCR beta chain. This entry belongs to a study of blood T cell repertoires in COVID-19. Study summary: Researchers got acute and convalescent COVID-19 samples from the United States, Italy and Spain. PBMCs, B-cell-depleted T cells, or T cells were the source of the cDNA or gDNA that made up the material.

As handled by the study authors: Reference gene primer amplification gave nucleated cell count estimates. Some clones are missing from TCRdb's copy, which holds only in-frame ones; the method was immunoSEQ multiplex PCR. The V and J calls and clone size are taken from that table; D and trimming were inferred from the DNA. Altogether hundreds of thousands of clones are present, over 70% being singletons, with the ten largest covering less than 10%. CDR1 and CDR2 from the germline V gene are SGHAT and FQNNGV. Between the trimmed V and J ends, which lost 2 bases and 2 bases, there was a span of 7 bases. The CDR3 is 15 residues long.

The material sequenced was peripheral blood. This clonotype was sampled from a human donor in a cohort sampled during active COVID-19. The chain recombines TRBV11-2 with TRBJ2-6; D ambiguous. The CDR3: CASSLSPAGANVLTF. CDR3 nucleotide sequence: TGTGCCAGCAGCTTATCTCCTGCTGGGGCCAACGTCCTGACTTTC.